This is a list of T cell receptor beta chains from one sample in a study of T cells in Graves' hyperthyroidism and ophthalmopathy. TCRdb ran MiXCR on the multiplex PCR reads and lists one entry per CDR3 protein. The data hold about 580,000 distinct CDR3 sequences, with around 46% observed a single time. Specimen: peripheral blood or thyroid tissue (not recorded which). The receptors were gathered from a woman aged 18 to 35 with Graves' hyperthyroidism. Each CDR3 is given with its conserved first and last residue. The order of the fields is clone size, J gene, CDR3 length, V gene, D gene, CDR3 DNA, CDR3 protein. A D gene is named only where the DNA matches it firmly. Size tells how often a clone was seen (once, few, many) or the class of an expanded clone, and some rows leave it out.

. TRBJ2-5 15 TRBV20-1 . TGCAGTGCTAGGTTGGCGGGGCTCGGGCCAGAGACCCAGTACTTC CSARLAGLGPETQYF
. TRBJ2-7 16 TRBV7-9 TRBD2 TGTGCCAGCAGCACATCGACTAGCGGGAGCGTGGATGAGCAGTACTTC CASSTSTSGSVDEQYF
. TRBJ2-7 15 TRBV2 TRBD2 TGTGCCAGCAGTGCCACTAGCGGGAACTCCTACGAGCAGTACTTC CASSATSGNSYEQYF
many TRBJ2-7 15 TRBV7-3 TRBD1 TGTGCCAGCAGCTTAAACTGGGACAGACGCTACGAGCAGTACTTC CASSLNWDRRYEQYF
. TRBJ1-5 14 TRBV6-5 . TGTGCCATCAGTGAAGGGCGGAGAAATCAGCCCCAGCATTTT CAISEGRRNQPQHF
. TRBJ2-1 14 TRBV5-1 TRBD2 TGCGCCAGCGCCGGGGCTAGCGGGGTTGATGAGCAGTTCTTC CASAGASGVDEQFF
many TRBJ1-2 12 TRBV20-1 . TGCAGTGCTAGGGCCGCGGAACGGGGCTACACCTTC CSARAAERGYTF
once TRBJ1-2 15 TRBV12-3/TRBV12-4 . TGTGCCAGCAGTGTACTAGCTCGCAGAGGCTATGGCTACACCTTC CASSVLARRGYGYTF
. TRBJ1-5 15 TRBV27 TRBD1 TGTGCCAGCAGTCTAGACAGGGGACGCAATCAGCCCCAGCATTTT CASSLDRGRNQPQHF
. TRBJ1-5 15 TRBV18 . TGTGCCAGCTCCCCGACTATGGACGGGGGTCGGCCCCAGCATTTT CASSPTMDGGRPQHF
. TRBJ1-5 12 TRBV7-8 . TGTGCCAGCAGCTTCGGGGGAGAGACCCAGCATTTT CASSFGGETQHF
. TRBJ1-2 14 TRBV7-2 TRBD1 TGTGCCAGCAGCGTAGGGACAGCTAACTATGGCTACACCTTC CASSVGTANYGYTF
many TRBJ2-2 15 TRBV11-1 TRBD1 TGTGCCAGCAGCTTACAGCAGGGGGCCACCGGGGAGCTGTTTTTT CASSLQQGATGELFF
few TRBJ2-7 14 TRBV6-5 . TGTGCCAGCAGTCCAGTCCTAGGAGCCTACGAGCAGTACTTC CASSPVLGAYEQYF
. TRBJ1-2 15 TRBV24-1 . TGTGCCACCAGGTCCTCCTACACCGGGGACTATGGCTACACCTTC CATRSSYTGDYGYTF
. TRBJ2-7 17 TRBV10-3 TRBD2 TGTGCCATCAGTGCTAGCCGATGGGGACTAGCTGACTACGAGCAGTACTTC CAISASRWGLADYEQYF
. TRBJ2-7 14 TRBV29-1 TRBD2 TGCAGCGTTTCGGGACTAGCGGGATACAACGAGCAGTACTTC CSVSGLAGYNEQYF
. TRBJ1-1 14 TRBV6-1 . TGTGCCAGCAGCCACGGGGGGTTGCGCGTTGAAGCTTTCTTT CASSHGGLRVEAFF
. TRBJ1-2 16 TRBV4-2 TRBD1 TGTGCCAGCAGCCAAGATACCCGGACAGGTCGCTATGGCTACACCTTC CASSQDTRTGRYGYTF
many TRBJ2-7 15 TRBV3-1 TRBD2 TGTGCCAGCAGCCTTCGACTAGCGGGAGTGGATGAGCAGTACTTC CASSLRLAGVDEQYF
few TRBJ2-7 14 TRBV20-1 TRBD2 TGCAGTGCCATTAACGGGGCGGGAGACCACGAGCAGTACTTC CSAINGAGDHEQYF
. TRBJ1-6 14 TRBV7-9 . TGTGCCAGCAGCTCAGGGACACCACTCTCACCCCTCCACTTT CASSSGTPLSPLHF